This passage covers 8 T cell receptor beta chains from one sample sequenced in a study of T cell changes during pregnancy in multiple sclerosis. Profiling relied on immunoSEQ multiplex PCR, and the TCRdb table lists in-frame clones only, not all of them. The sample includes about 33,000 clones, about 90% of them seen just once. This specimen consisted of CD4+ T cells from peripheral blood mononuclear cells, obtained in the third trimester of pregnancy. These receptor sequences come from a female donor in good health, enrolled as a control in a pregnancy study.

The chain links TRBV28 to TRBJ2-7, with 7 bases fitting TRBD2. In germline, CDR1 is MDHEN, CDR2 SYDVKM. V lost 3 bases, J lost 2 bases, and 7 bases stayed unmatched. The CDR3 is 15 residues long. The CDR3 is CASSLGGGGPYEQYF. In DNA, the CDR3 is TGTGCCAGCAGTTTGGGGGGGGGAGGTCCCTACGAGCAGTACTTC.

The chain combines TRBV4-2 with TRBJ2-3; TRBD2 aligns across 11 bases. CDR1 is LGHNA, CDR2 YNFKEQ, per germline. With V trimmed by 0 bases and J by 5 bases, 1 base remained unmatched. The CDR3 consists of 15 residues. As DNA, the CDR3 is TGTGCCAGCAGCCAAGACGGGACTAGCGGAGATACGCAGTATTTT. As protein: CASSQDGTSGDTQYF.

The chain employs TRBV27 and TRBJ2-6, with no clear D. Germline V CDR1 and CDR2: MNHEY, SMNVEV (reference sequence). The CDR3 loop spans 16 amino acids. The V and J ends lost 1 base and 0 bases respectively, with 7 bases between them. The CDR3: CASSLYLSSGANVLTF. The CDR3 DNA follows: TGTGCCAGCAGTTTATACTTGAGCTCTGGGGCCAACGTCCTGACTTTC.

This clone has a single count. This chain uses TRBV19 with TRBJ2-1; D ambiguous. CDR3 length equals 11 residues. V was cut by 6 bases and J by 4 bases, with 4 bases left in between. Germline V gives CDR1 LNHDA, CDR2 SQIVND (reference sequence). CDR3 protein: CASSTYNEQFF. The CDR3, as DNA: TGTGCCAGTAGCACTTACAATGAGCAGTTCTTC.

The chain combines TRBV19 with TRBJ1-2, with D possibly being TRBD1 (5 bases). Germline V gives CDR1 LNHDA, CDR2 SQIVND (reference sequence). This CDR3 is built from 16 residues. The ends were cut back, 3 bases at V and 4 bases at J, with 18 bases in the middle. DNA for the CDR3: TGTGCCAGTAGTATTTCCCACGGGGGTCACCTCTATGGCTACACCTTC. Amino acid sequence: CASSISHGGHLYGYTF.

The V gene is TRBV27, the J gene TRBJ2-7, with TRBD1 matching over 7 bases. CDR3 length: 13 amino acids. The junction had 3 bases not matched to a gene; V was cut back by 7 bases and J by 0 bases. Germline CDR1 reads MNHEY; CDR2 reads SMNVEV (reference sequence). The CDR3, as DNA: TGTGCCAGCACCAACAGGGGCTCCTACGAGCAGTACTTC. It yields the protein CASTNRGSYEQYF.

The chain carries TRBV2 and TRBJ2-5; D ambiguous. The V end was cut by 7 bases, the J end by 3 bases, with 6 bases between. This CDR3 spans 11 amino acids. Germline V CDR1 and CDR2: SNHLY, FYNNEI. The CDR3: CASTAEETQYF. The CDR3 DNA follows: TGTGCCAGCACGGCGGAAGAGACCCAGTACTTC.

The chain employs TRBV18 and TRBJ2-7; D might be TRBD1 (6 bases). Per germline, CDR1 KGHSH and CDR2 LQKENI. V lost 3 bases to trimming and J lost 1 base, with 13 bases between them. This CDR3 contains 15 residues. CDR3 DNA: TGTGCCAGCTCACCCTCCGGACAGCTTTCCTACGAGCAGTACTTC. It codes for CASSPSGQLSYEQYF.